This T cell receptor (beta chain) is drawn from a study of identical twins. Study-wide points: Twins' surplus sharing was weaker for beta out-of-frame sequences. The study drew conclusions from cross-sectional statistical analysis, not from following the same donors.

Turning to this clonotype: Its antigen is unidentified.

The V gene's germline CDR1 is SGHVS and CDR2 FQNEAQ. Between the trimmed V and J ends, which lost 1 base and 4 bases, there was a span of 10 bases. The CDR3 is 14 residues long. TCRdb independently ran MiXCR on the 5' RACE reads; one entry per CDR3 protein. The repertoire has 600,000 to 800,000 distinct CDR3 sequences, roughly 20% of them found once; the top ten carry approximately 4.5%. These records were also assigned to another study, of T cells expressing NK-cell markers. That work states: There were seven HCMV-seropositive donors and one seronegative donor among the eight sequenced. HCMV specificity of the expanded NKG2C+ T cell clones stayed unclear.

This chain connects TRBV7-8 to TRBJ1-1; tentatively, D is TRBD1 (6 bases). This clonotype was sampled from a woman under 30 in good health. Sequenced sample: PBMCs. In DNA, the CDR3 is TGTGCCAGCAGCTTAGTGACCAGGGGCACTGAAGCTTTCTTT. This gives the protein CASSLVTRGTEAFF.